This T cell receptor (beta chain) was recovered during a study of spatial heterogeneity in lung cancer. Across the study: Where they were available, follow-up PBMC samples were sequenced, at a median of about 2 years after resection. The study consistently detected more beta-chain than alpha-chain sequences.

Stated time point: blood at routine non-recurrence follow-up after resection. Unsorted samples of tumor, nontumor lung or frozen PBMC had their whole RNA sequenced. V trimming: 6 bases; J trimming: 1 base; junction bases outside the gene matches: 13. The CDR3 runs 16 residues. CDR1 SQVTM and CDR2 ANQGSEA come from the germline V gene. Each CDR3 protein gets one entry after TCRdb re-called the 5' RACE reads with MiXCR. The sample has 20,000 or so distinct CDR3 sequences; approximately 11% are singletons. The TCR comes from a female donor with early-stage non-small cell lung cancer. Source: PBMCs, taken at follow-up. J is TRBJ2-7 and V is TRBV29-1, with 9 bases matching TRBD2. The DNA for the CDR3 is TGCAGCGTGGGGGCTAGCGGGGCTCAGGGATCCTACGAGCAGTACTTC. Its translation is CSVGASGAQGSYEQYF.